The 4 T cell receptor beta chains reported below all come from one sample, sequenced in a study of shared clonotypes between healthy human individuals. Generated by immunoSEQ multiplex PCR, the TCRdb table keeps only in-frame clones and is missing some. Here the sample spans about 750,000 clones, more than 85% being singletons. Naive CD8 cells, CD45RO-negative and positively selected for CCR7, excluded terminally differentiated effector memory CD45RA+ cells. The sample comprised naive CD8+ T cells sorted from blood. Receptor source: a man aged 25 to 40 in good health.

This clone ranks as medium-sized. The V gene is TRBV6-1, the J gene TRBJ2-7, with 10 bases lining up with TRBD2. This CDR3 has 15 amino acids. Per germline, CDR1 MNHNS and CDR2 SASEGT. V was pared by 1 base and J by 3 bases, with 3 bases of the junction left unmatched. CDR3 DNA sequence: TGTGCCAGCAGTGAAGACTCTAGCGGGAGCTACGAGCAGTACTTC. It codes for CASSEDSSGSYEQYF.

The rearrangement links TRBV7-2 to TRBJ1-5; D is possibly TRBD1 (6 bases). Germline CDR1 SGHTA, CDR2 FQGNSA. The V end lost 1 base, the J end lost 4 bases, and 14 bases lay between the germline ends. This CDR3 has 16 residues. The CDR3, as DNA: TGTGCCAGCAGCTTAGATGTGGGGACACCAAATCAGCCCCAGCATTTT. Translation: CASSLDVGTPNQPQHF.

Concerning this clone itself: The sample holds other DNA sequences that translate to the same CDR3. The CDR3 reads CASSPSNQPQHF. CDR3 nucleotides: TGTGCCAGCAGCCCGTCCAATCAGCCCCAGCATTTT. V usage is TRBV7-9 and J usage is TRBJ1-5; the D is unclear. CDR3 length: 12 residues. The V and J ends lost 5 bases and 3 bases respectively, with 5 bases between them. Germline assignment: CDR1 SEHNR and CDR2 FQNEAQ (reference sequence).

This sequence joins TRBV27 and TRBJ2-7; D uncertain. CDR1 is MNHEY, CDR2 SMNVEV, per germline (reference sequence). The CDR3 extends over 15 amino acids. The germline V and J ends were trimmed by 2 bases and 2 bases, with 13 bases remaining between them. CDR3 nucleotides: TGTGCCAGCAGTTTAGGCCCCCCAATGGCCTACGAGCAGTACTTC. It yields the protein CASSLGPPMAYEQYF.